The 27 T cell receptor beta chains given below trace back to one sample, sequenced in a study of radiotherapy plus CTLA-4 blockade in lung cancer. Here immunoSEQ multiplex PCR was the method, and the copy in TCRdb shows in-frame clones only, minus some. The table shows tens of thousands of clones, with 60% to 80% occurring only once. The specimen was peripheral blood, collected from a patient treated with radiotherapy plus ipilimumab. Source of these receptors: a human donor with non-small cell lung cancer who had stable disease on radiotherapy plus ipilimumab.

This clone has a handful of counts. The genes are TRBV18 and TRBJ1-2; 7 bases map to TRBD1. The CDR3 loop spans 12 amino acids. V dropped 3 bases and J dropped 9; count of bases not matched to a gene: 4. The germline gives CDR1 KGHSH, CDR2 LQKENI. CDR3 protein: CASSPGTVSYTF. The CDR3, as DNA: TGTGCCAGCTCACCGGGGACAGTTAGCTACACCTTC. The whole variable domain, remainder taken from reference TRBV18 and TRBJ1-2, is NAGVMQNPRHLVRRRGQEARLRCSPMKGHSHVYWYRQLPEEGLKFMVYLQKENIIDESGMPKERFSAEFPKEGPSILRIQQVVRGDSAAYFCASSPGTVSYTFGSGTRLTVV.

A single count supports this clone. Written as DNA, the CDR3 is TGTGCCAGCAGTTTAGGGCCGGGGAATGAGCAGTTCTTC. Amino acids: CASSLGPGNEQFF. The genes are TRBV27 and TRBJ2-1; D may be TRBD2 (5 bases). V was pared by 2 bases and J by 7 bases, with 9 bases between. The CDR3 is 13 amino acids. CDR1 is MNHEY, CDR2 SMNVEV, per germline (reference sequence).

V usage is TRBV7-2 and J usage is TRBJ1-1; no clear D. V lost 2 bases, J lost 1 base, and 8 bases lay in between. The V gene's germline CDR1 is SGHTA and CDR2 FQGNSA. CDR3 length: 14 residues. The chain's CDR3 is CASSLSGENTEAFF. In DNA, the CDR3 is TGTGCCAGCAGCTTATCAGGAGAGAACACTGAAGCTTTCTTT.

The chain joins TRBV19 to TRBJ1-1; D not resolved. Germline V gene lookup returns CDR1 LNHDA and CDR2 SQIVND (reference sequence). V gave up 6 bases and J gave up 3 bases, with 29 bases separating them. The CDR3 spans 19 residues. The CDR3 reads CASSPKPAGLPWRDTEAFF. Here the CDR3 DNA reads TGTGCCAGTAGCCCGAAACCCGCCGGACTCCCGTGGCGGGACACTGAAGCTTTCTTT.

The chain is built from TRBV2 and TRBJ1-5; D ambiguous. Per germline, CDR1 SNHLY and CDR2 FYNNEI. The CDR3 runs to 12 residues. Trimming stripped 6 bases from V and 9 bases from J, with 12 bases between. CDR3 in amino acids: CASSFRDGPQHF. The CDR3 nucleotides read TGTGCCAGCAGCTTCCGAGATGGGCCCCAGCATTTT.

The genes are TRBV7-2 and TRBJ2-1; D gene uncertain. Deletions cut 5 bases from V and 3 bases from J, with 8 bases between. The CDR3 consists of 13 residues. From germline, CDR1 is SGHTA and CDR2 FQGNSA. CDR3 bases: TGTGCCAGCAGCGACCGCCTCTACAATGAGCAGTTCTTC. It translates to CASSDRLYNEQFF.

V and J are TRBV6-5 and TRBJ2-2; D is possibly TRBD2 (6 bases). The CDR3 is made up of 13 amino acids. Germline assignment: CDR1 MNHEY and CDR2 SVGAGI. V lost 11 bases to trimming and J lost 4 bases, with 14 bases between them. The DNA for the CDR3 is TGTGCCGCTAGAGAGGGAGGCACCGGGGAGCTGTTTTTT. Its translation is CAAREGGTGELFF.

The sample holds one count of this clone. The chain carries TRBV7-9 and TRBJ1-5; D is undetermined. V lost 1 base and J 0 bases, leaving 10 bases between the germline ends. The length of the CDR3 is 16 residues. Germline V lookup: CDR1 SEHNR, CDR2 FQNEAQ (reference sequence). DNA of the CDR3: TGTGCCAGCAGCTTAGACAGCGTCCATAGCAATCAGCCCCAGCATTTT. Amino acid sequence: CASSLDSVHSNQPQHF. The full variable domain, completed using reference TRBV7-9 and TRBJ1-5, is DTGVSQNPRHKITKRGQNVTFRCDPISEHNRLYWYRQTLGQGPEFLTYFQNEAQLEKSRLLSDRFSAERPKGSFSTLEIQRTEQGDSAMYLCASSLDSVHSNQPQHFGDGTRLSIL.

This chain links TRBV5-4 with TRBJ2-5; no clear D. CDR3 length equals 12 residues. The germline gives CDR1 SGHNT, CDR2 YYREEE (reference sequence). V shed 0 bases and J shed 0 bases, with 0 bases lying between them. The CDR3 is CASSLDQETQYF. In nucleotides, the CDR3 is TGTGCCAGCAGCTTGGACCAAGAGACCCAGTACTTC.

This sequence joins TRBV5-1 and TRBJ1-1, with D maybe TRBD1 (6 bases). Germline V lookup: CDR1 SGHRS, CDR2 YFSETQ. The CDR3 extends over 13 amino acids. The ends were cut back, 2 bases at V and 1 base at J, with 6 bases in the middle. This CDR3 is CASSLQGNTEAFF. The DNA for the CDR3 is TGCGCCAGCAGCTTACAGGGGAACACTGAAGCTTTCTTT. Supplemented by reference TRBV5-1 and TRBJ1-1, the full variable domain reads KAGVTQTPRYLIKTRGQQVTLSCSPISGHRSVSWYQQTPGQGLQFLFEYFSETQRNKGNFPGRFSGRQFSNSRSEMNVSTLELGDSALYLCASSLQGNTEAFFGQGTRLTVV.

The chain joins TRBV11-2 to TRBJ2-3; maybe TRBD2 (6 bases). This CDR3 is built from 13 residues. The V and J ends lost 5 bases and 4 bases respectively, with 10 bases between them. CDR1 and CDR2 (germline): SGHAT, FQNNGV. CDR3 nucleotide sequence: TGTGCCAGCAGCCCTGGAGGGGCAGATACGCAGTATTTT. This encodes CASSPGGADTQYF.

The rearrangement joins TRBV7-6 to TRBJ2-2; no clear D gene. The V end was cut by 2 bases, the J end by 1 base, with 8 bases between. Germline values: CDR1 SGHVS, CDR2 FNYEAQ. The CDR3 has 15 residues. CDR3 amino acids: CASSLTEMNTGELFF. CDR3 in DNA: TGTGCCAGCAGCTTAACGGAGATGAACACCGGGGAGCTGTTTTTT.

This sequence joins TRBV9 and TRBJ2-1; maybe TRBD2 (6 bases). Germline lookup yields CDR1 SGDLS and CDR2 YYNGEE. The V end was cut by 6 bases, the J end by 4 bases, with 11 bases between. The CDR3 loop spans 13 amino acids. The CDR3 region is CASNRGGYNEQFF. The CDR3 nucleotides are TGTGCCAGCAACAGAGGAGGGTACAATGAGCAGTTCTTC.

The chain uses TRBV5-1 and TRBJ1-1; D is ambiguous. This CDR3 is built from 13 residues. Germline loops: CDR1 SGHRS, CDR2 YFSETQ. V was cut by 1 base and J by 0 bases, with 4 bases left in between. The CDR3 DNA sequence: TGCGCCAGCAGCTTGAACATGAACACTGAAGCTTTCTTT. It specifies CASSLNMNTEAFF.

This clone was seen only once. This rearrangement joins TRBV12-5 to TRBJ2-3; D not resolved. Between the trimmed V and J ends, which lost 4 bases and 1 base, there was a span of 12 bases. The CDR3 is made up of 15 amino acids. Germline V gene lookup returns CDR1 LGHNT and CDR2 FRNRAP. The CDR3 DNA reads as TGTGCTAGTGGTTCCGACCTCTTCCGCACAGATACGCAGTATTTT. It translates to CASGSDLFRTDTQYF.

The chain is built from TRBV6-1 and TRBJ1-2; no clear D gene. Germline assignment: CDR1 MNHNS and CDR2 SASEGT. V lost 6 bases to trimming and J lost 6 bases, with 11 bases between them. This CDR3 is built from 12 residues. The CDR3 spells CASSREIDGYTF. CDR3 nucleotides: TGTGCCAGCAGCCGGGAAATAGATGGCTACACCTTC.

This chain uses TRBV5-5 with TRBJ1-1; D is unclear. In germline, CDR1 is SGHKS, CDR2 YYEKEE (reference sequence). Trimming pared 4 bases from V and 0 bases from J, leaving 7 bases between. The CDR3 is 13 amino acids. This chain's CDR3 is CASSKHMNTEAFF. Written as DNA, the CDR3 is TGTGCCAGCAGCAAACACATGAACACTGAAGCTTTCTTT.

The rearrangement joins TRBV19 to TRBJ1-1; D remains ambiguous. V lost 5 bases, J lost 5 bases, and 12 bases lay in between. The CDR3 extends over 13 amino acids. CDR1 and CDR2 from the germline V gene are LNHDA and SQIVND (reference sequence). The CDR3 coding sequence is TGTGCCAGTAGTGATATGGCGGGGACTGAAGCTTTCTTT. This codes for CASSDMAGTEAFF.

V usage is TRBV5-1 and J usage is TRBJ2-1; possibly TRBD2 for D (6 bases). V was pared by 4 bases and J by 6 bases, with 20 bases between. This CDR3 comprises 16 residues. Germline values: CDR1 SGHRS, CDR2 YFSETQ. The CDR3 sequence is CASSVPGSGTGNEQFF. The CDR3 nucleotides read TGCGCCAGCAGCGTGCCCGGTTCGGGGACTGGCAATGAGCAGTTCTTC.

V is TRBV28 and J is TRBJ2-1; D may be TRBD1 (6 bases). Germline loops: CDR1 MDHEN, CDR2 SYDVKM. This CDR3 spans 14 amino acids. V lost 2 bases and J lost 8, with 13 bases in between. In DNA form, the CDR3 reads TGTGCCAGCAGTTTAGGCGTCAGGGGTCATGAGCAGTTCTTC. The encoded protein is CASSLGVRGHEQFF. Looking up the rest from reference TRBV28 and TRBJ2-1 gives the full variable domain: DVKVTQSSRYLVKRTGEKVFLECVQDMDHENMFWYRQDPGLGLRLIYFSYDVKMKEKGDIPEGYSVSREKKERFSLILESASTNQTSMYLCASSLGVRGHEQFFGPGTRLTVL.

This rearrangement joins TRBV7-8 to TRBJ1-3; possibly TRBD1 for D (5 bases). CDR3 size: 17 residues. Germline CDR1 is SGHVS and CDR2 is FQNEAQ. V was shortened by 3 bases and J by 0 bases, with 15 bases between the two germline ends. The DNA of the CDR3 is TGTGCCAGCAGCTTTTCCACACAGGCAACCTCTGGAAACACCATATATTTT. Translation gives CASSFSTQATSGNTIYF.

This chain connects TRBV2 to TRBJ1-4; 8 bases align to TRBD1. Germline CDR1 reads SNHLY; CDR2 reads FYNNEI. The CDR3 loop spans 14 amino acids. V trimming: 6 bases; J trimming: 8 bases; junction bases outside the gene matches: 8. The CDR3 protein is CASSRQGIKEKLFF. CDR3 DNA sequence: TGTGCCAGCAGCCGACAGGGGATCAAGGAAAAACTGTTTTTT.

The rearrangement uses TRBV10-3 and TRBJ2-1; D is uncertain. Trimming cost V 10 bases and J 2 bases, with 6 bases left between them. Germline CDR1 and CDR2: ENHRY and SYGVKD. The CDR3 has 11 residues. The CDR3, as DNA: TGTGCCACCCGGACCTACAATGAGCAGTTCTTC. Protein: CATRTYNEQFF.

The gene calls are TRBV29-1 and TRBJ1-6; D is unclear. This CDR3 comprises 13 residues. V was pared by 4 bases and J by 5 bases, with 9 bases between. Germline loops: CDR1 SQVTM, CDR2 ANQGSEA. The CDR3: CSVGERDNSPLHF. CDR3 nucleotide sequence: TGCAGCGTTGGGGAGCGAGATAATTCACCCCTCCACTTT.

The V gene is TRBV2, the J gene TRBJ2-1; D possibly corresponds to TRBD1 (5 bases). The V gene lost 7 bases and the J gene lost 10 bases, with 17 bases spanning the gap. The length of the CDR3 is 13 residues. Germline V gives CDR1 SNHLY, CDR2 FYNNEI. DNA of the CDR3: TGTGCCAGCAAAACCCAGGGATCAGGGGAGCAGTTCTTC. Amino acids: CASKTQGSGEQFF.

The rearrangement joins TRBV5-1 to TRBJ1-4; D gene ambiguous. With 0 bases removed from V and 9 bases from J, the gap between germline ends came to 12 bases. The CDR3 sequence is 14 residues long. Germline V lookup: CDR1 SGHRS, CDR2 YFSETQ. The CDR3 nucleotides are TGCGCCAGCAGCTTGGTCGGAACCGATAAAAAACTGTTTTTT. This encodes CASSLVGTDKKLFF.

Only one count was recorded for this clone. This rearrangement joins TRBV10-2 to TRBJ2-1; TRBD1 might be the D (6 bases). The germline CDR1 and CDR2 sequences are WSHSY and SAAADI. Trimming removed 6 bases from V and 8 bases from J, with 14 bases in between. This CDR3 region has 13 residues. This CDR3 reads CASSLQGRDEQFF. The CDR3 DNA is TGCGCCAGCAGCTTACAGGGAAGGGATGAGCAGTTCTTC.